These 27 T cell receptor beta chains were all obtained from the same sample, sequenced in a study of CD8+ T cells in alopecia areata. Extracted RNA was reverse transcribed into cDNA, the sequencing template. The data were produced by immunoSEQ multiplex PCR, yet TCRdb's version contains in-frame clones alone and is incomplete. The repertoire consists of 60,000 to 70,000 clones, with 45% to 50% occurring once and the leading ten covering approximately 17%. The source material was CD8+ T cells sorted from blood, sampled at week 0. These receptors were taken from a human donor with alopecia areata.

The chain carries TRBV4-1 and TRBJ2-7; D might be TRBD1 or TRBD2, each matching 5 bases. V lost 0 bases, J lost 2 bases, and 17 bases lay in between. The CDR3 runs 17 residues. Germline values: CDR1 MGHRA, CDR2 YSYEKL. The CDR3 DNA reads TGCGCCAGCAGCCAAGATCTGGGAACGGGACCCACCTACGAGCAGTACTTC. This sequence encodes CASSQDLGTGPTYEQYF.

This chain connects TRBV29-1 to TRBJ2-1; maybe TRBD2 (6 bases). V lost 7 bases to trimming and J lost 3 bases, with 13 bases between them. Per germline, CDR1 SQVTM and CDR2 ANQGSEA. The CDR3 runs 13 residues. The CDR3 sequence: CSATSGGYNEQFF. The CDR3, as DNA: TGCAGCGCGACCTCCGGGGGCTACAATGAGCAGTTCTTC.

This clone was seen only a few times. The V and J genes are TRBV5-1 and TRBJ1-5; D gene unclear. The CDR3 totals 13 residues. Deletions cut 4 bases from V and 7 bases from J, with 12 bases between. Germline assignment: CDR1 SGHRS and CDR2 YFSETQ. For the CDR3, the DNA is TGCGCCAGCAGCCCTTACCCCGGACAGCCCCAGCATTTT. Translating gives CASSPYPGQPQHF.

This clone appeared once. In DNA form, the CDR3 reads TGTGCCAGCAGTTTGGGTCGTGGCGATGGACCCCAGCATTTT. It codes for CASSLGRGDGPQHF. The genes are TRBV6-5 and TRBJ1-5; D call uncertain. The CDR3 has 14 residues. Germline V lookup: CDR1 MNHEY, CDR2 SVGAGI. V lost 4 bases and J lost 10, with 17 bases in between.

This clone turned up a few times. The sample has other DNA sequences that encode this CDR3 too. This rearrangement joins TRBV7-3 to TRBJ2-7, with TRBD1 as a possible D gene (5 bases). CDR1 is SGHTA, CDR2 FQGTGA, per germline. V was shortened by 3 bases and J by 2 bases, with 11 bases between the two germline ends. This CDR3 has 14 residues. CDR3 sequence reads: CASSLGTGPYEQYF. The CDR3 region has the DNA TGTGCCAGCAGCTTGGGAACAGGACCCTACGAGCAGTACTTC.

CDR3 in amino acids: CASSLDTGELFF. In DNA, the CDR3 is TGTGCCAGCAGCTTGGACACCGGGGAGCTGTTTTTT. The genes are TRBV11-2 and TRBJ2-2; D unresolved. Trimming left V 3 bases short and J 3 bases short, with 2 bases between. The CDR3 extends over 12 amino acids. CDR1 SGHAT and CDR2 FQNNGV come from the germline V gene.

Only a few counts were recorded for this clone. The CDR3 sequence is CASSRRQGAGELFF. The CDR3 region has the DNA TGCGCCAGCAGCCGTAGACAGGGGGCCGGGGAGCTGTTTTTT. The chain joins TRBV4-1 to TRBJ2-2, with TRBD1 identical over 9 bases. J gave up 6 bases and V 4 bases, and 3 bases lay outside the gene matches. Germline-derived CDR1 and CDR2 are MGHRA and YSYEKL. The CDR3 runs to 14 residues.

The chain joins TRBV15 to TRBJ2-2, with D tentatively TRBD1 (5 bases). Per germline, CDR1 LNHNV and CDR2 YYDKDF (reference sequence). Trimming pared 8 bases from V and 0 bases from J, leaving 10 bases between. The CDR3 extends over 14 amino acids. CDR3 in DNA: TGTGCCACCCAGGACACAGCGAACACCGGGGAGCTGTTTTTT. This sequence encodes CATQDTANTGELFF. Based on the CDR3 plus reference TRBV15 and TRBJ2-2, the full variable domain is DAMVIQNPRYQVTQFGKPVTLSCSQTLNHNVMYWYQQKSSQAPKLLFHYYDKDFNNEADTPDNFQSRRPNTSFCFLDIRSPGLGDTAMYLCATQDTANTGELFFGEGSRLTVL.

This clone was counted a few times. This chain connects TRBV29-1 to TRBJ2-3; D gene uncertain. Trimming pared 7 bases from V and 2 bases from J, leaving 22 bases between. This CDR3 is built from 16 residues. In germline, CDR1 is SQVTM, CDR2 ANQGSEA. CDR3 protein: CSAHPLLDLYTDTQYF. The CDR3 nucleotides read TGCAGCGCCCATCCCCTCTTGGACCTCTACACAGATACGCAGTATTTT.

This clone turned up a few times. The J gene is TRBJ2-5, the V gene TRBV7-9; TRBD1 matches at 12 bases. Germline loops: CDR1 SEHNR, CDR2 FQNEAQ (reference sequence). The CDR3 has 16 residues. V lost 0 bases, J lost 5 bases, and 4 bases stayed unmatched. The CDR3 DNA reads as TGTGCCAGCAGCTTAGCGGGACAGGGGGCGCGGGAGACCCAGTACTTC. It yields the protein CASSLAGQGARETQYF.

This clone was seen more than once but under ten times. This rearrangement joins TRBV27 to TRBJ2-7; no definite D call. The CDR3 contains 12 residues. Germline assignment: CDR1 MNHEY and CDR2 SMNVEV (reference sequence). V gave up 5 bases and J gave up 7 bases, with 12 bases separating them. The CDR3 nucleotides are TGTGCCAGCAGTGACGAGCCTGGGGAGCAGTACTTC. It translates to CASSDEPGEQYF.

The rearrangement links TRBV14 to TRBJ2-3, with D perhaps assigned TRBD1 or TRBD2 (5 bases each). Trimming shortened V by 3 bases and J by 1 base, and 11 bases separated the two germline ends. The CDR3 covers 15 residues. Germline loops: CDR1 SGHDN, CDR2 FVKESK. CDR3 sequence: CASSQWDLGTDTQYF. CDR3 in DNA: TGTGCCAGCAGCCAGTGGGACCTAGGCACAGATACGCAGTATTTT.

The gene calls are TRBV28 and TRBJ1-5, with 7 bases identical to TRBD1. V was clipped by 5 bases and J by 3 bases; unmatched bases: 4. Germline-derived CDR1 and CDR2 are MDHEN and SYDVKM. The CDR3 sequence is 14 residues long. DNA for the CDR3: TGTGCCAGCAGTGAGACAGGGTACAATCAGCCCCAGCATTTT. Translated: CASSETGYNQPQHF.

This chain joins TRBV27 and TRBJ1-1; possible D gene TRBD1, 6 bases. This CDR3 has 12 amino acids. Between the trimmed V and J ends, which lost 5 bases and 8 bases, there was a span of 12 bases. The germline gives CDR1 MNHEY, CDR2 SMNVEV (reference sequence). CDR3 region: CASSTKGTEAFF. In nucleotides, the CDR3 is TGTGCCAGCAGTACCAAGGGGACAGAAGCTTTCTTT.

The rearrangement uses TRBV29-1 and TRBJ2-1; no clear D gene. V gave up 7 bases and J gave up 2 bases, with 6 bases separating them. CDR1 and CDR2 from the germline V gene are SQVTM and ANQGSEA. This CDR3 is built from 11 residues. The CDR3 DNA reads TGCAGCGCCGAGGCCTACAATGAGCAGTTCTTC. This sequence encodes CSAEAYNEQFF.

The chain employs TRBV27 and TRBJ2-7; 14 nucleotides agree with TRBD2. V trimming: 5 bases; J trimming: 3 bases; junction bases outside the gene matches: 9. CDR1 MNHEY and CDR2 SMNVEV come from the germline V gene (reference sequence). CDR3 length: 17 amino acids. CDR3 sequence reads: CASSPLGTSGRNYEQYF. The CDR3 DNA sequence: TGTGCCAGCAGTCCCCTAGGGACTAGCGGGAGAAACTACGAGCAGTACTTC.

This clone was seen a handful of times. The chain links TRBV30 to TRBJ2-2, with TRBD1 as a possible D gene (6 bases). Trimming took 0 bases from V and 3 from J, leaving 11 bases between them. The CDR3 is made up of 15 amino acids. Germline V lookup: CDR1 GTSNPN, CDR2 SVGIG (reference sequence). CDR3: CAWSVEGVDTGELFF. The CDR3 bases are TGTGCCTGGAGTGTAGAGGGGGTGGACACCGGGGAGCTGTTTTTT.

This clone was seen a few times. The CDR3 loop is CSVAQTGNQPQHF. The CDR3 DNA is TGCAGCGTTGCCCAAACAGGGAATCAGCCCCAGCATTTT. The chain links TRBV29-1 to TRBJ1-5, with a tentative D call TRBD1 (6 bases). The germline gives CDR1 SQVTM, CDR2 ANQGSEA. The CDR3 extends over 13 amino acids. V lost 4 bases and J 4 bases, leaving 11 bases between the germline ends.

CDR3 region: CASSLSARARDEQYF. DNA for the CDR3: TGTGCCAGCAGTTTATCTGCCAGGGCCCGGGACGAGCAGTACTTC. The rearrangement uses TRBV27 and TRBJ2-7; a possible D gene is TRBD1 (5 bases). V was pared by 0 bases and J by 5 bases, with 14 bases between. The CDR3 has 15 residues. CDR1 and CDR2 (germline): MNHEY, SMNVEV (reference sequence).

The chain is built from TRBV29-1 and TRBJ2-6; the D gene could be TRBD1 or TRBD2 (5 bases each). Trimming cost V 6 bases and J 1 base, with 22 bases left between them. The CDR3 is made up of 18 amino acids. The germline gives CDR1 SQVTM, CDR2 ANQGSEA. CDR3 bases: TGCAGCGTCCTTGTCCGGGACCTAAGTGAATCTGGGGCCAACGTCCTGACTTTC. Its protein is CSVLVRDLSESGANVLTF.

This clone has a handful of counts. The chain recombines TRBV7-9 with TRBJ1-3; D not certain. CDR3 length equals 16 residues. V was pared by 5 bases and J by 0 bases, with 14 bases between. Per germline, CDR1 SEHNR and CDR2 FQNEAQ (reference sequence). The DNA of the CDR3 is TGTGCCAGCAGCATGCCGACCGAGAGCTCTGGAAACACCATATATTTT. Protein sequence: CASSMPTESSGNTIYF.

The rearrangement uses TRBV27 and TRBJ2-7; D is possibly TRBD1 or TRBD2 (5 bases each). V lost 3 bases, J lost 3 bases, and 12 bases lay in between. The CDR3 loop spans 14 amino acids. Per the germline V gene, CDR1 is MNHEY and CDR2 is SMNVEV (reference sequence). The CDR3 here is CASSFAGTDYEQYF. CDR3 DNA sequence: TGTGCCAGCAGTTTTGCCGGGACGGACTACGAGCAGTACTTC.

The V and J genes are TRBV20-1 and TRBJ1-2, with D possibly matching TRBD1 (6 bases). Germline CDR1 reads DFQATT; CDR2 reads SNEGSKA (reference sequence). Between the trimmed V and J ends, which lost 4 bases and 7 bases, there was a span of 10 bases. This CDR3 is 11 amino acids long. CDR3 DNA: TGCAGTGCTACAGGGGAATCTGGCTACACCTTC. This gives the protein CSATGESGYTF.

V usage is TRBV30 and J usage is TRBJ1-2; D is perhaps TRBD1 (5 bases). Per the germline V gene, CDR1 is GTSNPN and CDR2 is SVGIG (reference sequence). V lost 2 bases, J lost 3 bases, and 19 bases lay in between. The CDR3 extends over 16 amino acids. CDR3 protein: CAWSLVGTQGDYGYTF. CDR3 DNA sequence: TGTGCCTGGAGTCTAGTCGGGACCCAAGGGGACTATGGCTACACCTTC.

Here the CDR3 reads CASSDLPDQGSSNEQFF. In DNA form, the CDR3 reads TGTGCCAGCAGCGACCTTCCGGATCAGGGTTCTTCGAATGAGCAGTTCTTC. The chain joins TRBV9 to TRBJ2-1, with D tentatively TRBD1 (5 bases). CDR1 SGDLS and CDR2 YYNGEE come from the germline V gene. The CDR3 is made up of 17 amino acids. V shed 3 bases and J shed 7 bases, with 23 bases lying between them.

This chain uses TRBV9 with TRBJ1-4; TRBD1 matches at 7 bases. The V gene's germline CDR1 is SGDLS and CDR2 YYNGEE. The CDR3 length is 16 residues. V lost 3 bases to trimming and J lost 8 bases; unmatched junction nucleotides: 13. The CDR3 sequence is CASSDQPGQFPEKLFF. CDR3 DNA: TGTGCCAGCAGCGATCAGCCGGGACAGTTCCCCGAAAAACTGTTTTTT.

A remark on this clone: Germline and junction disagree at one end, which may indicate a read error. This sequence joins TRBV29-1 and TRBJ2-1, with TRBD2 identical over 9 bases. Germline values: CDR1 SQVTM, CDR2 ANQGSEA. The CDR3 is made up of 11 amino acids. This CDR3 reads CSVDGPAGGIF. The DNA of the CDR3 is TGCAGCGTTGATGGGCCGGCGGGGGGGATCTTC.